This passage covers 5 T cell receptor beta chains from one sample sequenced in a study of T cells in Graves' hyperthyroidism and ophthalmopathy. TCR beta CDR3 regions were amplified from RNA. HTBI primers drove first-round RT-PCR of the TCR CDR3. TCRdb re-called the multiplex PCR reads with MiXCR, one entry per CDR3 protein. The sample comprises 300,000 to 450,000 distinct CDR3 sequences, roughly 20% of which are singletons, and 40% rests with the top ten. The sample taken for sequencing was blood. These receptors came from a man younger than 30 with Graves' ophthalmopathy.

This clonotype was seen a handful of times. The CDR3 is CASTPGTGSYEQYF. Written as DNA, the CDR3 is TGCGCCAGCACCCCCGGGACAGGGTCCTACGAGCAGTACTTC. The chain recombines TRBV5-1 with TRBJ2-7, with TRBD1 matching over 9 bases. V lost 6 bases to trimming and J lost 1 base; unmatched junction nucleotides: 5. The CDR3 has 14 residues. From germline, CDR1 is SGHRS and CDR2 YFSETQ.

The J gene is TRBJ2-1, the V gene TRBV10-3; D unclear. The V end lost 3 bases, the J end lost 9 bases, and 9 bases lay between the germline ends. Germline CDR1 reads ENHRY; CDR2 reads SYGVKD. The CDR3 contains 12 residues. CDR3 sequence: CAISEPGVEQFF. For the CDR3, the DNA is TGTGCCATCAGTGAACCCGGTGTTGAGCAGTTCTTC.

This clonotype appeared many times. The V gene is TRBV20-1, the J gene TRBJ2-7, with D unclear. CDR3 length: 11 amino acids. The germline CDR1 and CDR2 sequences are DFQATT and SNEGSKA (reference sequence). V lost 5 bases and J lost 2, with 7 bases in between. CDR3 region: CSAGVAYEQYF. Written as DNA, the CDR3 is TGCAGTGCTGGGGTGGCCTACGAGCAGTACTTC.

This clonotype showed up just a few times. The V gene is TRBV14, the J gene TRBJ2-5; the D gene is possibly TRBD2 (5 bases). Germline V lookup: CDR1 SGHDN, CDR2 FVKESK. Trimming pared 0 bases from V and 1 base from J, leaving 21 bases between. CDR3 size: 19 residues. The CDR3 sequence is CASSQDRRVTLGFQETQYF. CDR3 DNA sequence: TGTGCCAGCAGCCAAGATCGGCGGGTTACCCTGGGCTTCCAAGAGACCCAGTACTTC. The complete variable domain, with remaining parts taken from reference TRBV14 and TRBJ2-5, reads EAGVTQFPSHSVIEKGQTVTLRCDPISGHDNLYWYRRVMGKEIKFLLHFVKESKQDESGMPNNRFLAERTGGTYSTLKVQPAELEDSGVYFCASSQDRRVTLGFQETQYFGPGTRLLVL.

This clonotype was recorded at least ten times. The genes are TRBV20-1 and TRBJ2-5; TRBD2 might be the D (5 bases). V dropped 0 bases and J dropped 3 bases, with 8 bases sitting between them. This CDR3 region has 13 residues. Germline CDR1 DFQATT, CDR2 SNEGSKA (reference sequence). CDR3 bases: TGCAGTGCTAGAGATCCCGGGGAAGAGACCCAGTACTTC. Translated, it gives CSARDPGEETQYF.